This entry describes one TCR beta chain. Antigen specificity is unknown. Clones were read by immunoSEQ multiplex PCR, and TCRdb kept only the in-frame ones, dropping some. The data show roughly 48,000 clones, around 83% seen once. The sample comes from a study of radiotherapy plus CTLA-4 blockade in lung cancer. Overall study: Objective responses were observed in about 17% of patients, and disease control was achieved by roughly 29%.

Overall study results and limits: Alongside interferon-beta, early blood T cell clone dynamics were reportedly the best predictor of response. Clones of tumor-derived TCRs expanded in blood after radiotherapy plus ipilimumab.

The V end lost 4 bases, the J end lost 1 base, and 12 bases lay between the germline ends. The length of the CDR3 is 15 residues. Germline lookup yields CDR1 MDHEN and CDR2 SYDVKM. The receptor comes from a human donor with non-small cell lung cancer who had stable disease on radiotherapy plus ipilimumab. The chain couples TRBV28 to TRBJ2-3, with a tentative D call TRBD1 (5 bases). Material: peripheral blood, obtained from a patient treated with radiotherapy plus ipilimumab. The CDR3 DNA reads as TGTGCCAGCAGTTCCCCACAACAGGGCACAGATACGCAGTATTTT. Translation: CASSSPQQGTDTQYF.